This TCR beta chain was identified during a study of early T cells in non-severe SARS-CoV-2 infection. This clonotype has more than one count but fewer than ten. Individual cDNA molecules received unique molecular identifiers during library preparation. MiXCR, run by TCRdb on the 5' RACE reads, gives a single entry per CDR3 protein. There are tens of thousands of distinct CDR3 sequences in the sample; roughly an eighth occur only once, and roughly 6.4% lies in the top ten. This CDR3 has 17 residues. Germline CDR1 MDHEN, CDR2 SYDVKM. V was clipped by 1 base and J by 4 bases; unmatched bases: 9. The rearrangement links TRBV28 to TRBJ1-2; 10 bases line up with TRBD1. Sequencing used whole blood. This clonotype was sampled from an adult who was a healthcare worker with PCR-confirmed SARS-CoV-2 infection or an uninfected control (not recorded which). CDR3 nucleotide sequence: TGTGCCAGCAGTTTATTCCCGGCGGACAGGGGGATCTATGGCTACACCTTC. This sequence encodes CASSLFPADRGIYGYTF.